These 27 T cell receptor beta chains originate from one sample sequenced in a study of CD8 T cells in ankylosing spondylitis (TCRdb year 2017). The library was produced with 5' RACE. These reads were obtained on an Illumina HiSeq 2500. TCRdb took the public reads, trimmed them with fastp at Q25, ran MiXCR for clone calling and kept in-frame beta chains. Each entry merges the rows of one CDR3 protein and shows their most common DNA and genes. Counted in this sample were about 240,000 distinct CDR3 sequences; 7.5% to 9% of them appeared once. Approximately 6.3% of the sample is in the top ten clones. The specimen sequenced was blood, either unsorted or a sorted T cell fraction (not recorded which). These receptors were taken from a male donor with ankylosing spondylitis or in good health (not recorded which).

Ten or more counts support this clonotype. V gene TRBV5-4 combines with J gene TRBJ2-1, with 8 bases lining up with TRBD2. The V gene's germline CDR1 is SGHNT and CDR2 YYREEE (reference sequence). V shed 0 bases, J shed 5 bases, and the junction held 4 bases outside the gene matches. The CDR3 consists of 15 residues. As DNA, the CDR3 is TGTGCCAGCAGCTTGGATGCGGGGGGCCACAATGAGCAGTTCTTC. Encoded protein: CASSLDAGGHNEQFF. The whole variable domain, remainder taken from reference TRBV5-4 and TRBJ2-1, is ETGVTQSPTHLIKTRGQQVTLRCSSQSGHNTVSWYQQALGQGPQFIFQYYREEENGRGNFPPRFSGLQFPNYSSELNVNALELDDSALYLCASSLDAGGHNEQFFGPGTRLTVL.

The table lists this clonotype with many counts. The DNA for the CDR3 is TGTGCCAGCAGCTTAGCCCACAGGGAACAAGAGACCCAGTACTTC. Amino acids: CASSLAHREQETQYF. This chain links TRBV7-9 with TRBJ2-5; weak D call: TRBD1 (6 bases). CDR3 length: 15 residues. Trimming took 0 bases from V and 2 from J, leaving 10 bases between them. Germline CDR1 reads SEHNR; CDR2 reads FQNEAQ (reference sequence).

The chain combines TRBV15 with TRBJ1-1; weak D call: TRBD1 (6 bases). The CDR3 contains 14 residues. V shed 5 bases and J shed 5 bases, with 15 bases lying between them. Germline V gene data show CDR1 as LNHNV and CDR2 as YYDKDF (reference sequence). CDR3 loop: CATSQEGGATEAFF. CDR3 DNA sequence: TGTGCCACCAGCCAGGAGGGGGGGGCAACTGAAGCTTTCTTT.

CDR3 in amino acids: CSVEGAAGNTEAFF. In DNA form, the CDR3 reads TGCAGCGTTGAGGGAGCCGCTGGGAACACTGAAGCTTTCTTT. The chain links TRBV29-1 to TRBJ1-1; D uncertain. The CDR3 is 14 residues long. V lost 3 bases and J 1 base, leaving 12 bases between the germline ends. Per the germline V gene, CDR1 is SQVTM and CDR2 is ANQGSEA.

This clonotype was detected a few times. The rearrangement uses TRBV12-5 and TRBJ2-1; TRBD2 agrees at 13 bases. The germline V gene has CDR1 LGHNT and CDR2 FRNRAP. The CDR3 runs 16 residues. V lost 6 bases and J lost 4; bases outside the gene matches: 6. This CDR3 reads CASGSGTSGAYNEQFF. CDR3 DNA sequence: TGTGCTAGTGGCAGCGGGACTAGCGGGGCTTACAATGAGCAGTTCTTC. The full variable domain, completed using reference TRBV12-5 and TRBJ2-1, is DARVTQTPRHKVTEMGQEVTMRCQPILGHNTVFWYRQTMMQGLELLAYFRNRAPLDDSGMPKDRFSAEMPDATLATLKIQPSEPRDSAVYFCASGSGTSGAYNEQFFGPGTRLTVL.

This clonotype was seen more than once but under ten times. The chain couples TRBV24-1 to TRBJ2-1; a weak D match, TRBD2 (5 bases). The V and J ends lost 5 bases and 0 bases respectively, with 13 bases between them. The CDR3 runs 16 residues. Germline assignment: CDR1 KGHDR and CDR2 SFDVKD. This CDR3 reads CATSAWRASSYNEQFF. In DNA form, the CDR3 reads TGTGCCACCAGTGCTTGGCGGGCGAGCTCCTACAATGAGCAGTTCTTC.

This clonotype was counted many times. The chain employs TRBV4-2 and TRBJ1-1, with D unresolved. CDR1 is LGHNA and CDR2 is YNFKEQ in the germline V gene. The CDR3 sequence is 14 residues long. Trimming pared 0 bases from V and 4 bases from J, leaving 9 bases between. Here the CDR3 reads CASSQEALRTEAFF. In nucleotides, the CDR3 is TGTGCCAGCAGCCAAGAAGCTTTGCGCACTGAAGCTTTCTTT.

This clonotype was observed many times. The genes are TRBV5-1 and TRBJ2-3, with TRBD2 matching 10 bases. In germline, CDR1 is SGHRS, CDR2 YFSETQ. The CDR3 totals 16 residues. V was clipped by 4 bases and J by 2 bases; unmatched bases: 7. CDR3 bases: TGCGCCAGCAGCACGTCCGGGACTAGCGTCACAGATACGCAGTATTTT. Amino acids: CASSTSGTSVTDTQYF.

In this sample, this clonotype turned up many times. V and J are TRBV12-3 or TRBV12-4 and TRBJ2-5; 11 bases line up with TRBD2. The ends lost 5 bases at V and 2 bases at J; junction bases unmatched: 7. This CDR3 spans 16 amino acids. CDR3 sequence (DNA): TGTGCCAGCAGTCCTGGGACTAGCGGACCACAAGAGACCCAGTACTTC. Translated, it gives CASSPGTSGPQETQYF.

In this sample, this clonotype turned up a few times. V gene TRBV19 combines with J gene TRBJ2-2; tentatively, D is TRBD1 (6 bases). Germline V gene data show CDR1 as LNHDA and CDR2 as SQIVND (reference sequence). V was pared by 8 bases and J by 6 bases, with 10 bases between. CDR3 length equals 12 residues. The CDR3 bases are TGTGCCAGTGGGAACAGGGCCGGGGAGCTGTTTTTT. Protein product: CASGNRAGELFF.

The V call is TRBV4-3, the J call TRBJ1-1; D remains ambiguous. Per the germline V gene, CDR1 is LGHNA and CDR2 is YSLEER. The CDR3 length is 15 residues. Deletions cut 0 bases from V and 1 base from J, with 9 bases between. CDR3 DNA sequence: TGCGCCAGCAGCCAAGATACCAGGAGGAACACTGAAGCTTTCTTT. It specifies CASSQDTRRNTEAFF.

This clonotype was seen a few times. The rearrangement joins TRBV28 to TRBJ2-5; tentatively, D is TRBD1 or TRBD2 (5 bases each). CDR3 length: 15 residues. Per germline, CDR1 MDHEN and CDR2 SYDVKM. Deletions cut 11 bases from V and 3 bases from J, with 22 bases between. CDR3 protein: CAPWGEGRVEETQYF. The CDR3 DNA follows: TGTGCCCCTTGGGGCGAGGGTCGGGTGGAAGAGACCCAGTACTTC.

The chain couples TRBV18 to TRBJ2-7; no firm D call. Deletions cut 2 bases from V and 1 base from J, with 15 bases between. Germline lookup yields CDR1 KGHSH and CDR2 LQKENI. The CDR3 totals 16 residues. CDR3 residues: CASSPNLQPRSYEQYF. The CDR3 coding sequence is TGTGCCAGCTCACCAAACTTACAGCCTCGGTCCTACGAGCAGTACTTC.

This clonotype has at least ten counts. The V gene is TRBV10-2, the J gene TRBJ1-3, with 8 positions matching TRBD1. The germline V gene has CDR1 WSHSY and CDR2 SAAADI. The V and J ends lost 2 bases and 4 bases, in that order; junction bases with no gene match: 1. This CDR3 is built from 14 residues. CDR3 DNA sequence: TGCGCCAGCAGTGAGCAGGGGGCAGGAAACACCATATATTTT. This sequence encodes CASSEQGAGNTIYF.

This clonotype was observed a handful of times. The chain carries TRBV5-1 and TRBJ1-2, with no clear D. V lost 0 bases and J 5 bases, leaving 5 bases between the germline ends. The CDR3 has 12 amino acids. Germline CDR1 is SGHRS and CDR2 is YFSETQ. CDR3: CASSLDDYGYTF. In nucleotides, the CDR3 is TGCGCCAGCAGCTTGGACGATTATGGCTACACCTTC.

This clonotype was counted ten times or more. The chain joins TRBV20-1 to TRBJ2-7, with a tentative D call TRBD2 (6 bases). Trimming left V 4 bases short and J 3 bases short, with 16 bases between. The CDR3 runs 14 residues. Germline V CDR1 and CDR2: DFQATT, SNEGSKA (reference sequence). CDR3 amino acids: CSAIGASVYYEQYF. Written as DNA, the CDR3 is TGCAGTGCTATCGGGGCTAGCGTTTACTACGAGCAGTACTTC.

This clonotype was found many times. The V and J genes are TRBV12-3 or TRBV12-4 and TRBJ1-6; the D gene is possibly TRBD1 (5 bases). Trimming removed 1 base at V and 7 bases at J, with 11 bases between. The CDR3 contains 15 residues. CDR3 sequence (DNA): TGTGCCAGCAGTTTAGGCTGGGGGGGGAATTCACCCCTCCACTTT. Translation gives CASSLGWGGNSPLHF.

This chain uses TRBV7-2 with TRBJ2-1, with 10 bases aligning to TRBD2. V lost 4 bases, J lost 3 bases, and 6 bases stayed unmatched. There are 16 residues in the CDR3. Germline-derived CDR1 and CDR2 are SGHTA and FQGNSA. The CDR3: CASSSRTSGFYNEQFF. The CDR3 region has the DNA TGTGCCAGCAGCTCCAGGACTAGCGGATTCTACAATGAGCAGTTCTTC.

As for this clonotype: This CDR3 is missing its conserved last phenylalanine or tryptophan, likely due to a read error. The genes are TRBV7-2 and TRBJ2-2; no clear D. Germline assignment: CDR1 SGHTA and CDR2 FQGNSA. The CDR3 is 15 amino acids. The CDR3 nucleotides are TGTGACAGCAGCTTATACCCTGACTTTACCGGGGAGCTGTTTTGT. Translating gives CDSSLYPDFTGELFC.

This clonotype was observed at least ten times. This rearrangement joins TRBV9 to TRBJ2-1; D gene unclear. Trimming pared 4 bases from V and 10 bases from J, leaving 12 bases between. CDR1 is SGDLS and CDR2 is YYNGEE in the germline V gene. There are 12 residues in the CDR3. CDR3 DNA: TGTGCCAGCAGCCCCAGTTTGGGGGAGCAGTTCTTC. Protein: CASSPSLGEQFF.

This clonotype was counted many times. J is TRBJ2-7 and V is TRBV7-9, with D possibly called TRBD1 or TRBD2 (5 bases each). CDR1 and CDR2 (germline): SEHNR, FQNEAQ (reference sequence). V lost 5 bases, J lost 12 bases, and 17 bases lay in between. The CDR3 totals 12 residues. The CDR3 sequence: CASSTSGTVTYF. The CDR3 DNA is TGTGCCAGCAGCACCTCCGGGACCGTAACGTACTTC.

This clonotype has at least ten counts. This rearrangement joins TRBV28 to TRBJ2-3; D gene ambiguous. Looked up from germline, CDR1 is MDHEN and CDR2 is SYDVKM. V was pared by 2 bases and J by 2 bases, with 5 bases between. The CDR3 runs 13 residues. This CDR3 is CASSLSLTDTQYF. The CDR3 bases are TGTGCCAGCAGTTTAAGCCTCACAGATACGCAGTATTTT.

This clonotype was seen at least ten times. The V gene is TRBV7-8, the J gene TRBJ2-3, with TRBD1 identical over 9 bases. The trim removed 5 bases at V and 6 bases at J, leaving 12 bases unmatched. CDR1 SGHVS and CDR2 FQNEAQ come from the germline V gene. The CDR3 is 16 amino acids. CDR3 region: CASSKLRTGAGDTQYF. CDR3 bases: TGTGCCAGCAGCAAACTAAGGACAGGGGCAGGGGATACGCAGTATTTT.

This clonotype was seen many times. This chain joins TRBV20-1 and TRBJ1-1, with unresolved D. The CDR3 runs 10 residues. The germline V gene encodes CDR1 DFQATT and CDR2 SNEGSKA (reference sequence). As DNA, the CDR3 is TGCAGCGCGCCGGACCCTGAAGCTTTCTTT. Protein sequence: CSAPDPEAFF.

The table lists this clonotype with a few counts. CDR3 region: CASSLEGAPPDTQYF. The CDR3 DNA sequence: TGCGCCAGCAGCTTGGAGGGGGCGCCCCCAGATACGCAGTATTTT. This chain links TRBV5-1 with TRBJ2-3, with 7 bases aligning to TRBD1. The CDR3 covers 15 residues. The germline gives CDR1 SGHRS, CDR2 YFSETQ. J lost 4 bases, V lost 0 bases, and 5 bases had no gene match. Variable domain in full (rest from reference TRBV5-1 and TRBJ2-3): KAGVTQTPRYLIKTRGQQVTLSCSPISGHRSVSWYQQTPGQGLQFLFEYFSETQRNKGNFPGRFSGRQFSNSRSEMNVSTLELGDSALYLCASSLEGAPPDTQYFGPGTRLTVL.

This clonotype was detected many times. The rearrangement uses TRBV5-1 and TRBJ2-3; 12 bases match TRBD2. The length of the CDR3 is 18 residues. The germline V gene has CDR1 SGHRS and CDR2 YFSETQ. The V segment lost 4 bases and the J segment 0 bases; nucleotides outside the gene matches: 9. The CDR3 region has the DNA TGCGCCAGCAGCCCGGGACTAGCGGGTCATTCTAGCACAGATACGCAGTATTTT. Its translation: CASSPGLAGHSSTDTQYF.

Note on this clonotype: A much bigger clone sits one base away, suggesting this may be a read error. The chain couples TRBV6-1 to TRBJ2-7, with TRBD2 matching 8 bases. CDR3 length: 14 amino acids. Germline V gene lookup returns CDR1 MNHNS and CDR2 SASEGT. CDR3 residues: CTSSSGSNSYEQYF. The CDR3 nucleotides read TGTACCAGCTCCAGCGGGAGCAACAGCTACGAGCAGTACTTC.